This T cell receptor beta chain was sequenced during a study of control samples from healthy donors and cancer patients. The repertoire was sequenced with immunoSEQ multiplex PCR; TCRdb's copy has only in-frame clones and lacks some. The table records 150,000 to 200,000 clones, 90% of them present only once. Sequenced input: blood. The receptor comes from a woman aged 45-65 years in good health.

This CDR3 is CASSPSTGAWQPQHF. The CDR3, as DNA: TGCGCCAGCAGCCCTTCAACGGGCGCGTGGCAGCCCCAGCATTTT. The chain couples TRBV5-1 to TRBJ1-5; D is unresolved. Looked up from germline, CDR1 is SGHRS and CDR2 is YFSETQ. V lost 4 bases, J lost 7 bases, and 18 bases lay in between. This CDR3 region has 15 residues. Together with reference TRBV5-1 and TRBJ1-5, the CDR3 gives the full variable domain: KAGVTQTPRYLIKTRGQQVTLSCSPISGHRSVSWYQQTPGQGLQFLFEYFSETQRNKGNFPGRFSGRQFSNSRSEMNVSTLELGDSALYLCASSPSTGAWQPQHFGDGTRLSIL.